Below, 31 T cell receptor beta chains from the same sample are listed, as sequenced in a study of Tregs in tolerant kidney transplant recipients. Only in-frame clones appear in the TCRdb table, and some are missing; sequencing was by immunoSEQ multiplex PCR. The table shows 55,000 to 70,000 clones, with roughly 85% occurring only once. This specimen was Tregs from blood, taken before the transplant. These TCRs come from a human donor who received a combined kidney and bone marrow transplant.

The table lists this clone with a few counts. The gene calls are TRBV30 and TRBJ2-7; weak D call: TRBD2 (5 bases). The germline CDR1 and CDR2 sequences are GTSNPN and SVGIG (reference sequence). The CDR3 runs 12 residues. Trimming removed 2 bases at V and 0 bases at J, with 5 bases between. CDR3 sequence reads: CAWSRGSYEQYF. Written as DNA, the CDR3 is TGTGCCTGGAGTCGGGGCTCCTACGAGCAGTACTTC.

This clone was seen a single time. V usage is TRBV27 and J usage is TRBJ2-5, with 11 bases lining up with TRBD2. V lost 1 base to trimming and J lost 11 bases; unmatched junction nucleotides: 15. CDR1 is MNHEY and CDR2 is SMNVEV in the germline V gene (reference sequence). The CDR3 covers 17 residues. CDR3 coding DNA: TGTGCCAGCAGTTTATTTACTAGCGGGGGCTCTCACCAGGAGCAGTACTTC. Translated: CASSLFTSGGSHQEQYF.

This chain joins TRBV7-8 and TRBJ1-1; D possibly corresponds to TRBD1 (6 bases). Germline assignment: CDR1 SGHVS and CDR2 FQNEAQ. The CDR3 totals 14 residues. Trimming pared 5 bases from V and 0 bases from J, leaving 10 bases between. The CDR3 DNA follows: TGTGCCAGCAGCGTTGGACAGTTGAACACTGAAGCTTTCTTT. It is translated as CASSVGQLNTEAFF.

The chain uses TRBV2 and TRBJ1-5; D call uncertain. Germline assignment: CDR1 SNHLY and CDR2 FYNNEI. This CDR3 region has 13 residues. Trimming cost V 6 bases and J 5 bases, with 11 bases left between them. The CDR3: CASRAGRDQPQHF. In nucleotides, the CDR3 is TGTGCCAGCAGGGCCGGGAGGGATCAGCCCCAGCATTTT.

The chain employs TRBV15 and TRBJ2-5; TRBD1 agrees at 9 bases. Matching the DNA end better, TRBJ2-7 makes the J call doubtful. Germline assignment: CDR1 LNHNV and CDR2 YYDKDF (reference sequence). This CDR3 has 15 amino acids. The CDR3 region is CATSRAGTGRYEQYF. The CDR3 nucleotides read TGTGCCACCAGCAGAGCAGGGACAGGGCGGTACGAGCAGTACTTC.

The chain couples TRBV19 to TRBJ2-3; 14 bases fit TRBD2. This CDR3 has 15 residues. J was trimmed by 4 bases and V by 5 bases; bases with no gene match: 2. Germline V lookup: CDR1 LNHDA, CDR2 SQIVND (reference sequence). CDR3 sequence: CASSVTSGGADTQYF. Here the CDR3 DNA reads TGTGCCAGTAGTGTGACTAGCGGGGGGGCAGATACGCAGTATTTT. Combining the CDR3 with reference TRBV19 and TRBJ2-3 gives the whole variable domain DGGITQSPKYLFRKEGQNVTLSCEQNLNHDAMYWYRQDPGQGLRLIYYSQIVNDFQKGDIAEGYSVSREKKESFPLTVTSAQKNPTAFYLCASSVTSGGADTQYFGPGTRLTVL.

This clone has a handful of counts. The gene calls are TRBV5-5 and TRBJ1-4; D may be TRBD1 (5 bases). The V gene lost 1 base and the J gene lost 7 bases, with 17 bases spanning the gap. Germline V gene sequence: CDR1 SGHKS, CDR2 YYEKEE (reference sequence). The CDR3 has 16 residues. Written as DNA, the CDR3 is TGTGCCAGCAGCTTGTTCCTTCGGCAGGGTGGTGAAAAACTGTTTTTT. This gives the protein CASSLFLRQGGEKLFF.

The chain joins TRBV10-3 to TRBJ2-2; D could derive from TRBD1 or TRBD2 (5 bases each). The V and J ends lost 7 bases and 0 bases respectively, with 9 bases between them. The CDR3 extends over 14 amino acids. CDR1 is ENHRY, CDR2 SYGVKD, per germline. As DNA, the CDR3 is TGTGCCATCAAGAGGGGCCCGAACACCGGGGAGCTGTTTTTT. Translation: CAIKRGPNTGELFF.

The chain carries TRBV19 and TRBJ1-1; D is undetermined. The V end lost 3 bases, the J end lost 2 bases, and 13 bases lay between the germline ends. The germline V gene encodes CDR1 LNHDA and CDR2 SQIVND (reference sequence). This CDR3 has 15 residues. CDR3 DNA: TGTGCCAGTAGTATTGGAGTAACCCAAAACACTGAAGCTTTCTTT. It translates to CASSIGVTQNTEAFF. Full variable domain (rest looked up from reference TRBV19 and TRBJ1-1): DGGITQSPKYLFRKEGQNVTLSCEQNLNHDAMYWYRQDPGQGLRLIYYSQIVNDFQKGDIAEGYSVSREKKESFPLTVTSAQKNPTAFYLCASSIGVTQNTEAFFGQGTRLTVV.

V is TRBV19 and J is TRBJ1-1; D is ambiguous. CDR3 length: 15 amino acids. Germline V CDR1 and CDR2: LNHDA, SQIVND (reference sequence). V lost 1 base and J lost 1, with 10 bases in between. CDR3 coding DNA: TGTGCCAGTAGTATAGTCGGGTCCCCGAACACTGAAGCTTTCTTT. Encoded protein: CASSIVGSPNTEAFF.

The chain uses TRBV7-8 and TRBJ1-3; D is perhaps TRBD1 (5 bases). This CDR3 contains 15 residues. The germline gives CDR1 SGHVS, CDR2 FQNEAQ. Trimming removed 6 bases from V and 0 bases from J, with 12 bases in between. The CDR3 sequence is CASSTQGFSGNTIYF. The CDR3, as DNA: TGTGCCAGCAGTACCCAGGGATTCTCTGGAAACACCATATATTTT.

This chain connects TRBV11-2 to TRBJ2-3, with 8 nucleotides matching TRBD2. The V and J ends lost 1 base and 2 bases, in that order; junction bases with no gene match: 5. This CDR3 contains 16 residues. The V gene's germline CDR1 is SGHAT and CDR2 FQNNGV. CDR3 protein: CASSLGRREVTDTQYF. CDR3 nucleotide sequence: TGTGCCAGCAGCTTAGGCCGGCGGGAGGTCACAGATACGCAGTATTTT. Full variable domain (rest looked up from reference TRBV11-2 and TRBJ2-3): EAGVAQSPRYKIIEKRQSVAFWCNPISGHATLYWYQQILGQGPKLLIQFQNNGVVDDSQLPKDRFSAERLKGVDSTLKIQPAKLEDSAVYLCASSLGRREVTDTQYFGPGTRLTVL.

V is TRBV29-1 and J is TRBJ2-4; 7 bases line up with TRBD1. Per the germline V gene, CDR1 is SQVTM and CDR2 is ANQGSEA. V lost 2 bases to trimming and J lost 2 bases; unmatched junction nucleotides: 9. The CDR3 has 16 residues. The CDR3 DNA sequence: TGCAGCGTTGAAAGGGTCTTGACAGGGACCAAAAACATTCAGTACTTC. As protein: CSVERVLTGTKNIQYF.

The chain recombines TRBV29-1 with TRBJ1-4; TRBD1 might be the D (5 bases). The germline gives CDR1 SQVTM, CDR2 ANQGSEA. The CDR3 extends over 13 amino acids. With 4 bases removed from V and 5 bases from J, the gap between germline ends came to 11 bases. The CDR3 DNA reads as TGCAGCGTTGGTTCCAGGGAAAATGAAAAACTGTTTTTT. It yields the protein CSVGSRENEKLFF.

This chain connects TRBV23-1 to TRBJ2-3, with D perhaps matching TRBD2 (5 bases). TRBV23-1 is assigned to the ORF class and has an uncertain function. The CDR3 is made up of 16 amino acids. Trimming removed 6 bases at V and 3 bases at J, with 19 bases between. The CDR3 sequence is CASSLKILTGTDTQYF. The CDR3 DNA is TGCGCCAGCAGCCTCAAGATTTTAACGGGGACAGATACGCAGTATTTT.

The genes are TRBV5-1 and TRBJ1-2; 7 nucleotides match TRBD1. Losses at the gene ends were 0 bases for V and 4 bases for J; bases not matched to a gene: 9. Germline CDR1 SGHRS, CDR2 YFSETQ. The CDR3 is made up of 16 amino acids. The CDR3 bases are TGCGCCAGCAGCTTGGTAACAGGGGCCTATAGCTATGGCTACACCTTC. Protein: CASSLVTGAYSYGYTF.

This chain joins TRBV6-4 and TRBJ2-3; the match to TRBD2 covers 7 bases. V lost 8 bases, J lost 0 bases, and 8 bases stayed unmatched. Per germline, CDR1 MRHNA and CDR2 SNTAGT. The CDR3 runs to 15 residues. The CDR3 spells CASRRDYSSTDTQYF. CDR3 coding DNA: TGTGCCAGCCGCCGGGACTATTCTAGCACAGATACGCAGTATTTT.

The DNA for the CDR3 is TGTGCCAGTAGCCGACGTGGGTATCAATCCTACGAGCAGTACTTC. The encoded protein is CASSRRGYQSYEQYF. This chain uses TRBV19 with TRBJ2-7; D call uncertain. The ends were cut back, 6 bases at V and 1 base at J, with 16 bases in the middle. This CDR3 contains 15 residues. In germline, CDR1 is LNHDA, CDR2 SQIVND (reference sequence).

The J gene is TRBJ1-2, the V gene TRBV18; D not certain. The germline V gene has CDR1 KGHSH and CDR2 LQKENI. V was shortened by 3 bases and J by 7 bases, with 15 bases between the two germline ends. CDR3 size: 14 residues. CDR3 nucleotides: TGTGCCAGCTCACCGCTGCTTCTGAACAGTGGCTACACCTTC. This encodes CASSPLLLNSGYTF.

With respect to this clone: At one end the junction does not follow the germline gene, possibly because of a read error. V gene TRBV28 combines with J gene TRBJ2-1; 11 nucleotides align to TRBD2. The CDR3 spans 15 residues. Germline CDR1 and CDR2: MDHEN and SYDVKM. For the CDR3, the DNA is TGTGCCAGCAGCCCCACCCTAGGTAGCGGGAGGGCCACCCTCTTC. This encodes CASSPTLGSGRATLF.

The CDR3 region is CASSLVAGGTGELFF. The CDR3 nucleotides read TGCGCCAGCAGCTTGGTAGCGGGAGGCACCGGGGAGCTGTTTTTT. The chain is built from TRBV5-1 and TRBJ2-2, with 10 nucleotides matching TRBD2. The CDR3 consists of 15 residues. Losses at the gene ends were 0 bases for V and 4 bases for J; bases not matched to a gene: 0. From germline, CDR1 is SGHRS and CDR2 YFSETQ.

The chain employs TRBV7-2 and TRBJ2-7; no clear D gene. Between the trimmed V and J ends, which lost 2 bases and 2 bases, there was a span of 10 bases. The CDR3 is 14 amino acids. Per the germline V gene, CDR1 is SGHTA and CDR2 is FQGNSA. CDR3 coding DNA: TGTGCCAGCAGCTTATACCTCACCACCTACGAGCAGTACTTC. It translates to CASSLYLTTYEQYF.

In its sample, this clone was seen once. This sample also contains other DNA sequences that code for the same CDR3. The chain couples TRBV19 to TRBJ1-2; D perhaps matches TRBD1 (5 bases). The CDR3 length is 13 residues. Trimming took off 6 bases at V and 8 bases at J, with 16 bases between the two ends. Germline CDR1 reads LNHDA; CDR2 reads SQIVND (reference sequence). This CDR3 is CASSRRQTDGYTF. The DNA of the CDR3 is TGTGCCAGTAGCCGCCGACAGACGGACGGCTACACCTTC. The variable domain in full, completed from reference TRBV19 and TRBJ1-2, reads DGGITQSPKYLFRKEGQNVTLSCEQNLNHDAMYWYRQDPGQGLRLIYYSQIVNDFQKGDIAEGYSVSREKKESFPLTVTSAQKNPTAFYLCASSRRQTDGYTFGSGTRLTVV.

This chain connects TRBV5-1 to TRBJ2-3; D gene uncertain. Trimming left V 1 base short and J 1 base short, with 7 bases between. The CDR3 runs to 14 residues. Germline CDR1 SGHRS, CDR2 YFSETQ. The CDR3 nucleotides read TGCGCCAGCAGCTTGTCCCCGGGCACAGATACGCAGTATTTT. Residues: CASSLSPGTDTQYF. The full variable domain, completed using reference TRBV5-1 and TRBJ2-3, is KAGVTQTPRYLIKTRGQQVTLSCSPISGHRSVSWYQQTPGQGLQFLFEYFSETQRNKGNFPGRFSGRQFSNSRSEMNVSTLELGDSALYLCASSLSPGTDTQYFGPGTRLTVL.

CDR3 DNA sequence: TGTGCCAGCAGTTTAAGAGGGGCGGAAAAACTGTTTTTT. It is translated as CASSLRGAEKLFF. J is TRBJ1-4 and V is TRBV27, with D tentatively TRBD1 (5 bases). The length of the CDR3 is 13 residues. V lost 2 bases and J 8 bases, leaving 9 bases between the germline ends. The germline CDR1 and CDR2 sequences are MNHEY and SMNVEV (reference sequence).

The V call is TRBV14, the J call TRBJ2-1; D is unresolved. CDR3 length: 12 residues. V was shortened by 0 bases and J by 9 bases, with 6 bases between the two germline ends. CDR1 is SGHDN, CDR2 FVKESK, per germline. CDR3 bases: TGTGCCAGCAGCCAAGAGCATTTTGAGCAGTTCTTC. Translating it yields CASSQEHFEQFF.

The chain recombines TRBV20-1 with TRBJ2-7; unclear D gene. V was cut by 6 bases and J by 4 bases, with 10 bases left in between. The CDR3 sequence is 11 residues long. In germline, CDR1 is DFQATT, CDR2 SNEGSKA (reference sequence). The CDR3 nucleotides are TGCAGTGCCACAACCCTTTACGAGCAGTACTTC. This sequence encodes CSATTLYEQYF.

The chain joins TRBV7-8 to TRBJ2-5; 7 bases align to TRBD1. The J call may be incorrect, as the DNA end agrees better with TRBJ2-7. This CDR3 region has 13 residues. Germline loops: CDR1 SGHVS, CDR2 FQNEAQ. CDR3 coding DNA: TGTGCCAGCGGGACAGCCGGTGGGTACGAGCAGTACTTC. Encoded protein: CASGTAGGYEQYF.

This clone was seen a handful of times. The chain employs TRBV18 and TRBJ2-7; the D gene could be TRBD1 or TRBD2 (6 bases each). The germline V gene encodes CDR1 KGHSH and CDR2 LQKENI. V was pared by 3 bases and J by 6 bases, with 15 bases between. This CDR3 spans 14 amino acids. CDR3 loop: CASSPDRGGSEQYF. The CDR3 region has the DNA TGTGCCAGCTCACCTGACCGAGGGGGGTCCGAGCAGTACTTC.

The V and J genes are TRBV19 and TRBJ1-2; D not resolved. V shed 4 bases and J shed 4 bases, with 16 bases lying between them. The CDR3 sequence is 15 residues long. Germline CDR1 reads LNHDA; CDR2 reads SQIVND (reference sequence). The chain's CDR3 is CASSKGFEGSYGYTF. DNA of the CDR3: TGTGCCAGTAGTAAGGGTTTCGAGGGCTCCTATGGCTACACCTTC.

The V call is TRBV11-3, the J call TRBJ2-1; 9 nucleotides align to TRBD2. Losses at the gene ends were 5 bases for V and 9 bases for J; bases not matched to a gene: 11. CDR1 and CDR2 (germline): SGHNT, YENEEA. This CDR3 has 15 residues. This CDR3 reads CASSQTGTSFSEQFF. The CDR3 DNA reads as TGTGCCAGCAGCCAAACGGGGACTAGCTTTAGTGAGCAGTTCTTC.